This TCR beta chain comes out of a study of beta chain features in type 1 diabetes. TCRB transcripts that were expressed got sequenced, as all of the isolated RNA had been reverse transcribed. Profiling relied on immunoSEQ multiplex PCR, and the TCRdb table lists in-frame clones only, not all of them. There are 150,000 to 200,000 clones in the sample; roughly 60% occur only once, and about 0.089% lies in the top ten. Study outcomes and limitations: Shorter TCRB CDR3s, moderately but significantly so, marked every one of the four CD4+ subsets in Type 1 diabetes patients.

About this clone: Its matching antigen is unknown.

The CDR3 extends over 15 amino acids. V lost 7 bases, J lost 0 bases, and 6 bases stayed unmatched. Germline CDR1 SGHRS, CDR2 YFSETQ. The sequenced sample consisted of naive CD4+ T cells from blood. This chain joins TRBV5-1 and TRBJ2-4; 8 nucleotides line up with TRBD1. This TCR derives from a man aged 25-40 years with type 1 diabetes. The CDR3 reads CASSGQGLAKNIQYF. CDR3 nucleotides: TGCGCCAGCTCCGGACAGGGCCTAGCCAAAAACATTCAGTACTTC.